The rows below give T cell receptor beta chains drawn from one sample of a study of memory CD4+ T cells and cytomegalovirus serostatus. Assay used: immunoSEQ multiplex PCR; TCRdb lists only in-frame clones, some missing. Of under 55,000 clones listed, roughly 72% are singletons. The sequenced material came from memory CD4+ T cells from blood. These receptors originate from an adult in good health and CMV-seronegative. The CDR3 runs from the conserved cysteine through the conserved F or W. D genes are given only for firm matches. Some rows mark clone size as missing; the rest say once, few, many or name a class of expanded clone.

v_call	d_call	clone_size	j_call	cdr3_nt	cdr3_aa
TRBV6-6	.	.	TRBJ2-5	TGTGCCAGCAGTTACAGATATCAAGAGACCCAGTACTTC	CASSYRYQETQYF
TRBV5-6	.	.	TRBJ2-7	TGTGCCAGTAGCTATGGGCCAGCCCTCAACGAGCAGTACTTC	CASSYGPALNEQYF
TRBV7-9	TRBD1	.	TRBJ1-1	TGTGCCAGCAGCCGGGGACAGTCGAACACTGAAGCTTTCTTT	CASSRGQSNTEAFF
TRBV9	.	.	TRBJ1-6	TGTGCCAGCAGCGTAGAGGGAGGGGCCCTCCACTTT	CASSVEGGALHF
TRBV9	TRBD2	.	TRBJ2-3	TGTGCCAGCAGCCCCCGACTAGCGGGAGAGGTAACAGATACGCAGTATTTT	CASSPRLAGEVTDTQYF
TRBV29-1	TRBD1	.	TRBJ2-4	TGCAGCGTGCTGACCCACAGGGGTCGGGTGAAGGAAAACATTCAGTACTTC	CSVLTHRGRVKENIQYF
TRBV10-3	.	few	TRBJ1-5	TGTGCCATCAGTGAGTCCCCAAGTTATCAGCCCCAGCATTTT	CAISESPSYQPQHF
TRBV18	TRBD1	few	TRBJ1-1	TGTGCCAGCTCGGGGGACAGGGTCCCCACTGAAGCTTTCTTT	CASSGDRVPTEAFF
TRBV18	.	few	TRBJ1-3	TGTGCCAGCTCATCTTCGGGGGGCTCTGGAAACACCATATATTTT	CASSSSGGSGNTIYF
TRBV7-2	.	.	TRBJ2-5	TGTGCCAGCAGCTTAGCGTCACGGGTAGGGGGTGGAGAGACCCAGTACTTC	CASSLASRVGGGETQYF
TRBV6-1	.	once	TRBJ1-2	TGTGCCAGCAGTGGAGGGTATGGCTACACCTTC	CASSGGYGYTF